This entry lists 25 T cell receptor beta chains sequenced from one sample in a study of T cells in Graves' hyperthyroidism and ophthalmopathy. RNA transcripts served as the template for amplifying TCR beta CDR3 regions. First-round RT-PCR of the TCR CDR3 relied on the HTBI primer set. TCRdb independently ran MiXCR on the multiplex PCR reads; one entry per CDR3 protein. The sample lists a few hundred thousand distinct CDR3 sequences, more than 12% occurring once. Specimen: blood. The receptors derive from a woman in her thirties with Graves' hyperthyroidism.

The chain couples TRBV3-1 to TRBJ2-2; TRBD2 matches 14 bases. The J segment lost 1 base and the V segment lost 0 bases, leaving 7 bases of the junction unmatched. Per the germline V gene, CDR1 is LGHDT and CDR2 is YNNKEL (reference sequence). CDR3 length: 20 amino acids. CDR3: CASSQEPGTSGRENTGELFF. CDR3 nucleotide sequence: TGTGCCAGCAGCCAAGAGCCCGGGACTAGCGGGAGAGAGAACACCGGGGAGCTGTTTTTT.

The J gene is TRBJ2-7, the V gene TRBV27, with 11 bases lining up with TRBD2. Germline V lookup: CDR1 MNHEY, CDR2 SMNVEV (reference sequence). V gave up 6 bases and J gave up 0 bases; unmatched junction bases: 7. This CDR3 has 16 amino acids. The CDR3 loop is CASSPVAGGPSYEQYF. CDR3 nucleotides: TGTGCCAGCAGCCCCGTAGCGGGAGGGCCCTCCTACGAGCAGTACTTC.

V gene TRBV29-1 combines with J gene TRBJ2-1; 9 bases map to TRBD2. V lost 6 bases and J lost 4; bases outside the gene matches: 13. Germline-derived CDR1 and CDR2 are SQVTM and ANQGSEA. The CDR3 has 16 amino acids. The CDR3 DNA reads as TGCAGCGTAATAGGTAGCGGGAGCCGAACGTACAATGAGCAGTTCTTC. Its protein product is CSVIGSGSRTYNEQFF.

This clonotype was observed at least ten times. At one end the junction does not follow the germline gene, possibly because of a read error. The genes are TRBV7-8 and TRBJ2-1; no clear D. Germline V lookup: CDR1 SGHVS, CDR2 FQNEAQ. This CDR3 region has 15 residues. CDR3 amino acids: CTSSPGPERYNEQFF. CDR3 in DNA: TGTACCAGCAGCCCCGGGCCGGAGAGATACAATGAGCAGTTCTTC.

This clonotype was seen at least ten times. This rearrangement joins TRBV24-1 to TRBJ2-3; 15 bases line up with TRBD2. After removal of 1 base from V and 0 bases from J, the junction contained 7 bases not matched to a gene. CDR1 is KGHDR and CDR2 is SFDVKD in the germline V gene. The CDR3 sequence is 20 residues long. In nucleotides, the CDR3 is TGTGCCACCAGTGATTTCGGACGGACTAGCGGGAGGGCTAGCACAGATACGCAGTATTTT. Translating it yields CATSDFGRTSGRASTDTQYF.

This clonotype was recorded only once. CDR3 in amino acids: CASGPGGLNQPQHF. CDR3 DNA sequence: TGTGCCAGCGGGCCAGGGGGCCTGAATCAGCCCCAGCATTTT. J is TRBJ1-5 and V is TRBV7-9; TRBD1 matches 8 bases. CDR1 is SEHNR and CDR2 is FQNEAQ in the germline V gene (reference sequence). The CDR3 loop spans 14 amino acids. The V gene end was trimmed by 8 bases and the J gene end by 4 bases; junction bases not matched to a gene: 7. The full variable domain, completed using reference TRBV7-9 and TRBJ1-5, is DTGVSQNPRHKITKRGQNVTFRCDPISEHNRLYWYRQTLGQGPEFLTYFQNEAQLEKSRLLSDRFSAERPKGSFSTLEIQRTEQGDSAMYLCASGPGGLNQPQHFGDGTRLSIL.

A remark on this clonotype: A much more abundant neighbour one base away suggests this may be a read error. The chain employs TRBV11-3 and TRBJ1-5, with D hard to call. Germline V lookup: CDR1 SGHNT, CDR2 YENEEA. The CDR3 is made up of 12 amino acids. As DNA, the CDR3 is TGTGCCAGCAGTGTACCACGGCAGCTCCAGCATTTT. Translated, it gives CASSVPRQLQHF.

This clonotype has at least ten counts. V gene TRBV2 combines with J gene TRBJ1-1, with TRBD1 as a possible D gene (6 bases). Trimming left V 6 bases short and J 2 bases short, with 13 bases between. This CDR3 is 14 amino acids long. Germline CDR1 SNHLY, CDR2 FYNNEI. The CDR3 DNA is TGTGCCAGCAGCGGCCCGGACAGTAACACTGAAGCTTTCTTT. The encoded protein is CASSGPDSNTEAFF. Full variable domain (outside the CDR3, taken from reference TRBV2 and TRBJ1-1): EPEVTQTPSHQVTQMGQEVILRCVPISNHLYFYWYRQILGQKVEFLVSFYNNEISEKSEIFDDQFSVERPDGSNFTLKIRSTKLEDSAMYFCASSGPDSNTEAFFGQGTRLTVV.

This clonotype was observed at least ten times. This chain's CDR3 is CASSLLSGTGPYEQYF. CDR3 sequence (DNA): TGTGCCAGCAGCTTATTGAGCGGGACAGGGCCCTACGAGCAGTACTTC. The chain links TRBV7-6 to TRBJ2-7; 9 nucleotides agree with TRBD1. Germline V CDR1 and CDR2: SGHVS, FNYEAQ. The CDR3 is 16 amino acids. V dropped 2 bases and J dropped 2; count of bases not matched to a gene: 7.

This clonotype was found a few times. J is TRBJ2-1 and V is TRBV20-1; 10 bases map to TRBD2. The CDR3 consists of 18 residues. V trimming: 2 bases; J trimming: 0 bases; junction bases outside the gene matches: 10. Germline V lookup: CDR1 DFQATT, CDR2 SNEGSKA (reference sequence). DNA for the CDR3: TGCAGTGCTAGAACTAGCGGGGTTAAAATGAGCTCCTACAATGAGCAGTTCTTC. Protein sequence: CSARTSGVKMSSYNEQFF.

Details on this clonotype: This may arise from a read error, as a much more abundant clone is one base away. CDR3 sequence reads: CSAVDREGEKLSF. CDR3 sequence (DNA): TGCAGTGCTGTGGACAGGGAAGGTGAAAAACTGTCTTTT. The rearrangement joins TRBV20-1 to TRBJ1-4; 8 nucleotides line up with TRBD1. The germline V gene encodes CDR1 DFQATT and CDR2 SNEGSKA (reference sequence). The CDR3 covers 13 residues.

This clonotype was seen many times. The chain employs TRBV7-3 and TRBJ2-5; 7 nucleotides match TRBD1. The CDR3 spans 14 residues. The V gene's germline CDR1 is SGHTA and CDR2 FQGTGA. Trimming cost V 3 bases and J 5 bases; bases outside gene matches: 6. The CDR3 is CASSFRGPGETQYF. CDR3 DNA: TGTGCCAGCAGCTTTAGGGGGCCCGGGGAGACCCAGTACTTC. Full variable domain (missing parts from reference TRBV7-3 and TRBJ2-5): GAGVSQTPSNKVTEKGKYVELRCDPISGHTALYWYRQSLGQGPEFLIYFQGTGAADDSGLPNDRFFAVRPEGSVSTLKIQRTERGDSAVYLCASSFRGPGETQYFGPGTRLLVL.

Remarks on this clonotype: A read error may produce the germline difference seen at one junction end. This rearrangement joins TRBV4-1 to TRBJ2-5, with 13 nucleotides matching TRBD2. Per germline, CDR1 MGHRA and CDR2 YSYEKL. The CDR3 has 15 residues. Here the CDR3 reads CASSHLGLAGVLANF. CDR3 nucleotides: TGCGCCAGCAGCCACCTCGGACTAGCGGGAGTTTTAGCCAACTTC.

The table lists this clonotype with a few counts. The CDR3, as DNA: TGTGCCAGTAGTCAGCGGGACTCTAGCACAGATACGCAGTATTTT. Amino acid sequence: CASSQRDSSTDTQYF. The chain recombines TRBV19 with TRBJ2-3; the match to TRBD2 covers 7 bases. Germline V CDR1 and CDR2: LNHDA, SQIVND (reference sequence). This CDR3 has 15 residues. Trimming at V came to 5 bases and at J to 0 bases, leaving 5 bases not matched to a gene.

V gene TRBV27 combines with J gene TRBJ2-3, with 8 bases that match TRBD2. This CDR3 spans 16 amino acids. V lost 5 bases, J lost 4 bases, and 11 bases stayed unmatched. The germline gives CDR1 MNHEY, CDR2 SMNVEV (reference sequence). As DNA, the CDR3 is TGTGCCAGCAGTCGAATACAGCGGGAGCTAGCAGATACGCAGTATTTT. Its protein product is CASSRIQRELADTQYF.

This clonotype appeared many times. V gene TRBV28 combines with J gene TRBJ2-3; 10 bases line up with TRBD1. Per the germline V gene, CDR1 is MDHEN and CDR2 is SYDVKM. The CDR3 extends over 18 amino acids. V shed 5 bases and J 1 base; nucleotides not matched to a gene: 12. CDR3 loop: CASSAPGQGKGGTDTQYF. CDR3 bases: TGTGCCAGCAGTGCACCGGGACAGGGGAAAGGGGGCACAGATACGCAGTATTTT.

This clonotype has at least ten counts. V usage is TRBV12-3 or TRBV12-4 and J usage is TRBJ2-7; the match to TRBD2 covers 11 bases. The J segment lost 6 bases and the V segment lost 6 bases, leaving 7 bases of the junction unmatched. The length of the CDR3 is 14 residues. The CDR3 DNA reads TGTGCCAGCAGAGAACTAGCGGGAGCTGGCGAGCAGTACTTC. The encoded protein is CASRELAGAGEQYF.

The chain joins TRBV20-1 to TRBJ1-1; D might be TRBD1 (6 bases). The CDR3 contains 13 residues. Trimming shortened V by 6 bases and J by 2 bases, and 13 bases separated the two germline ends. Germline CDR1 DFQATT, CDR2 SNEGSKA (reference sequence). Here the CDR3 reads CSAKTGLNTEAFF. The CDR3 bases are TGCAGTGCCAAGACAGGCCTAAACACTGAAGCTTTCTTT.

The sample holds many counts of this clonotype. The gene calls are TRBV3-1 and TRBJ2-5, with 11 bases lining up with TRBD2. The germline V gene has CDR1 LGHDT and CDR2 YNNKEL (reference sequence). With V trimmed by 1 base and J by 14 bases, 9 bases remained unmatched. The CDR3 totals 14 residues. Here the CDR3 reads CASSQGDSGRASYF. The CDR3 DNA sequence: TGTGCCAGCAGCCAAGGGGATAGCGGGAGGGCCTCATACTTC.

This sequence joins TRBV19 and TRBJ1-5; 8 nucleotides agree with TRBD1. Germline V gene sequence: CDR1 LNHDA, CDR2 SQIVND (reference sequence). This CDR3 is 16 amino acids long. V lost 11 bases, J lost 0 bases, and 12 bases stayed unmatched. Written as DNA, the CDR3 is TGTGCCTCAACCGGGACAGGACTAGGTAGCAATCAGCCCCAGCATTTT. Amino acid sequence: CASTGTGLGSNQPQHF.

The CDR3 nucleotides are TGTGCCAGCAGTCCCTGGGCTAGCGGGAGTCGGACCGGGGAGCTGTTTTTT. It encodes CASSPWASGSRTGELFF. The chain has TRBV2 and TRBJ2-2; 10 nucleotides match TRBD2. The germline CDR1 and CDR2 sequences are SNHLY and FYNNEI. V shed 5 bases, J shed 5 bases, and the junction held 11 bases outside the gene matches. The CDR3 consists of 17 residues.

This rearrangement joins TRBV27 to TRBJ1-2, with 8 bases that match TRBD1. Germline values: CDR1 MNHEY, CDR2 SMNVEV (reference sequence). CDR3 length equals 13 residues. J was trimmed by 8 bases and V by 6 bases; bases with no gene match: 8. Here the CDR3 DNA reads TGTGCCAGCAGGGGTCCAGGGGGCGGGGGCTACACCTTC. Amino acids: CASRGPGGGGYTF.

Ten or more counts support this clonotype. The V gene is TRBV5-5, the J gene TRBJ2-7, with 8 bases that match TRBD1. CDR3 size: 14 residues. Germline assignment: CDR1 SGHKS and CDR2 YYEKEE (reference sequence). V was clipped by 2 bases and J by 4 bases; unmatched bases: 5. The CDR3 reads CASSFPGQEYEQYF. CDR3 nucleotides: TGTGCCAGCAGCTTCCCGGGACAGGAATACGAGCAGTACTTC.

This clonotype was detected ten times or more. The gene calls are TRBV3-1 and TRBJ1-2; no clear D. CDR3 length: 14 amino acids. Germline-derived CDR1 and CDR2 are LGHDT and YNNKEL (reference sequence). Deletions cut 3 bases from V and 4 bases from J, with 12 bases between. The CDR3 DNA is TGTGCCAGCAGCCACTCCCTAGGAGTCTATGGCTACACCTTC. Protein: CASSHSLGVYGYTF.

This clonotype was picked up many times. The chain joins TRBV6-1 to TRBJ2-7, with D hard to call. The length of the CDR3 is 13 residues. CDR1 MNHNS and CDR2 SASEGT come from the germline V gene. Trimming pared 2 bases from V and 6 bases from J, leaving 11 bases between. CDR3 nucleotide sequence: TGTGCCAGCAGTGAAAACCTAACGGGCGAGCAGTACTTC. Its translation: CASSENLTGEQYF.